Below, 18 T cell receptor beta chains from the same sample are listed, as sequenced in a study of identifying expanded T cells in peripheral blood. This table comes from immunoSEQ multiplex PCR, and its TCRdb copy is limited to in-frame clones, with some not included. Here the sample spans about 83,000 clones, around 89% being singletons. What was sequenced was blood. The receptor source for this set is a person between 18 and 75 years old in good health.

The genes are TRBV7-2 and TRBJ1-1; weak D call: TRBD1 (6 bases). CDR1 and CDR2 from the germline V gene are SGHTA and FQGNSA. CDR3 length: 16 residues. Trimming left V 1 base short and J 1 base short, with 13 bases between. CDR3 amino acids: CASSLVTGKGNTEAFF. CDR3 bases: TGTGCCAGCAGCTTAGTAACAGGGAAGGGGAACACTGAAGCTTTCTTT.

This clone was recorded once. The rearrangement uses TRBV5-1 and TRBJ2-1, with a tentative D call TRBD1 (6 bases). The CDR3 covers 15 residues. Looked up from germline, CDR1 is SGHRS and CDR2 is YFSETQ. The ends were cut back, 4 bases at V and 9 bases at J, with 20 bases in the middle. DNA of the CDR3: TGCGCCAGCAGCCTGTCGACAGGATTGAGGGGTGAGCAGTTCTTC. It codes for CASSLSTGLRGEQFF.

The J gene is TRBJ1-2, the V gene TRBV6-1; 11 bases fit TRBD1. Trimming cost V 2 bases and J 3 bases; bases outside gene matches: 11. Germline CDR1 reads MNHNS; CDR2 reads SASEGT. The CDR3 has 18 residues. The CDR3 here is CASSENFGTGGWDYGYTF. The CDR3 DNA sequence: TGTGCCAGCAGTGAAAATTTTGGGACAGGGGGTTGGGACTATGGCTACACCTTC.

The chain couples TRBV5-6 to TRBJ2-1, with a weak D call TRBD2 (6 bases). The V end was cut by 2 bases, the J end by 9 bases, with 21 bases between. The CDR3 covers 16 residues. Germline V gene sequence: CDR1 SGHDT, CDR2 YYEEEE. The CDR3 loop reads CASSLVGSWGDGEQFF. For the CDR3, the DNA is TGTGCCAGCAGCTTAGTCGGCAGTTGGGGGGATGGTGAGCAGTTCTTC.

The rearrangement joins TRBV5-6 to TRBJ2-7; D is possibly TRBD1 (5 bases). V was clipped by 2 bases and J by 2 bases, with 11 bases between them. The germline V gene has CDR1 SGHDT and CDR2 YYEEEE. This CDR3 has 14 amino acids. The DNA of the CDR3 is TGTGCCAGCAGCTTACCAGGGCCCACCTACGAGCAGTACTTC. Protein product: CASSLPGPTYEQYF.

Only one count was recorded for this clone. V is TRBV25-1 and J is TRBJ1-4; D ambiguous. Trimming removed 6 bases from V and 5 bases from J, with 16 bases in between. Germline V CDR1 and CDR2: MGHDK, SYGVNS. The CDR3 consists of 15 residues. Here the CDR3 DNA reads TGTGCCAGCAGAACAAACAGCGGGTCGAATGAAAAACTGTTTTTT. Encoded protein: CASRTNSGSNEKLFF.

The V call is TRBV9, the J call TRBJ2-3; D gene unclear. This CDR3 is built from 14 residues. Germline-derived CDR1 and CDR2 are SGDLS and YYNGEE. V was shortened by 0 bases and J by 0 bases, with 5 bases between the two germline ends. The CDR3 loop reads CASSVVFSTDTQYF. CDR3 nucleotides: TGTGCCAGCAGCGTAGTCTTTAGCACAGATACGCAGTATTTT.

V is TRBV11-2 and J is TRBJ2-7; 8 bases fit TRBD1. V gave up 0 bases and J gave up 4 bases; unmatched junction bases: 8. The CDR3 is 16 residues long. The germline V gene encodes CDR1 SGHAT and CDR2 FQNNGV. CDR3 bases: TGTGCCAGCAGCTTAGATAGTGCAGGGGGCCGTTACGAGCAGTACTTC. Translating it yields CASSLDSAGGRYEQYF.

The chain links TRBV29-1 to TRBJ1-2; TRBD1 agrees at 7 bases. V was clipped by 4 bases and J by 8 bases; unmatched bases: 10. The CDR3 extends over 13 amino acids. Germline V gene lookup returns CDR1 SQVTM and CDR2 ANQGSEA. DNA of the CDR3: TGCAGCGTTGGAGTGACAGGGTTGGGGGGCTACACCTTC. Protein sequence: CSVGVTGLGGYTF.

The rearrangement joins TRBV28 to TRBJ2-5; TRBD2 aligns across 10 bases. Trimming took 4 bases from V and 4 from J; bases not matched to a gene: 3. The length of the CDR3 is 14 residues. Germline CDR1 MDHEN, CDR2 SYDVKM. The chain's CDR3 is CASSWASGRETQYF. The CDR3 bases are TGTGCCAGCAGTTGGGCTAGCGGGAGAGAGACCCAGTACTTC.

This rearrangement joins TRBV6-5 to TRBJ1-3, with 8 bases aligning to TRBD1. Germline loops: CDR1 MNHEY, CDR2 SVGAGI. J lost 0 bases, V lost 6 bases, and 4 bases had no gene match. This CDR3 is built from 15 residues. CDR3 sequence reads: CASRRTGGSGNTIYF. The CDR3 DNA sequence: TGTGCCAGCAGAAGAACAGGGGGCTCTGGAAACACCATATATTTT.

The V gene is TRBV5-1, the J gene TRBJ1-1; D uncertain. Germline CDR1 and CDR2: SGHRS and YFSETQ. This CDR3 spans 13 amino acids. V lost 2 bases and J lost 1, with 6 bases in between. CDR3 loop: CASSFAANTEAFF. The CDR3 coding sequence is TGCGCCAGCAGCTTCGCAGCGAACACTGAAGCTTTCTTT.

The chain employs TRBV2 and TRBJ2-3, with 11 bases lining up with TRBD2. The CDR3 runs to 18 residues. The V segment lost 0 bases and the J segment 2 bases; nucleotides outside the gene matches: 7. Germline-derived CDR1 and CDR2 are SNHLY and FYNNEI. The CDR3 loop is CASSEALLAGATTDTQYF. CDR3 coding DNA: TGTGCCAGCAGTGAAGCCCTACTAGCGGGGGCAACCACAGATACGCAGTATTTT.

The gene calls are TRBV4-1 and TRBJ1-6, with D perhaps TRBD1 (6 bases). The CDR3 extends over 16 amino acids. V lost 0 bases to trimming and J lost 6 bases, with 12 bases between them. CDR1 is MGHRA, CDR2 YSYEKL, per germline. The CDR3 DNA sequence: TGCGCCAGCAGCCAAGAGAGAACAGGGCCTAATTCACCCCTCCACTTT. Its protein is CASSQERTGPNSPLHF.

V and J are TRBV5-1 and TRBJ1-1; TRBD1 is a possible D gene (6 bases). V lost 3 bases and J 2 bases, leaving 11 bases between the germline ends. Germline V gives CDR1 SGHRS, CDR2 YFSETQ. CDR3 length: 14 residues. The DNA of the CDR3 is TGCGCCAGCAGCTCTCAGGGGACTAACACTGAAGCTTTCTTT. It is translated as CASSSQGTNTEAFF.

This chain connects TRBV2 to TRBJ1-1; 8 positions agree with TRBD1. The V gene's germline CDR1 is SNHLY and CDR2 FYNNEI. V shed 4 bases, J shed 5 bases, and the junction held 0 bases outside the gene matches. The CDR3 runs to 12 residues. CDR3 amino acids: CASSGTGTEAFF. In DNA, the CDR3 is TGTGCCAGCAGTGGGACAGGGACTGAAGCTTTCTTT.

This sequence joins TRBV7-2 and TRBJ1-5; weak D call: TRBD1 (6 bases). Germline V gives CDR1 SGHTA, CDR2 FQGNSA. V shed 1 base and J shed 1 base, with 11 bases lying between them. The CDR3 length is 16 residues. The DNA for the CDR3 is TGTGCCAGCAGCTTAGTCGGTCAGGGGAGCAATCAGCCCCAGCATTTT. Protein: CASSLVGQGSNQPQHF.

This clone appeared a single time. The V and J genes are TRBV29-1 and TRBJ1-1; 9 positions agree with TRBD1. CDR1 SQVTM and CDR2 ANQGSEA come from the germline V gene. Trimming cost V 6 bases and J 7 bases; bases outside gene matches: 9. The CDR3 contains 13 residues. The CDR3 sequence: CSVGQGQHLEAFF. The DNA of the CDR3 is TGCAGCGTGGGACAGGGTCAACACCTTGAAGCTTTCTTT.